The entry that follows covers one TCR beta chain sequence. Its antigen is as yet unknown. Trimming pared 5 bases from V and 1 base from J, leaving 12 bases between. From germline, CDR1 is ENHRY and CDR2 SYGVKD. The CDR3 spans 16 residues. This specimen belongs to a study of cytomegalovirus exposure and HLA in healthy donors. Whole-study results and caveats: What a later analysis showed was that several of the most significant clusters appeared linked to common viral pathogens. A prior analysis recorded that most TCR beta V segments were productive about 90% or about 30% of the time. Most TCR sequences proved rare, with some public TCRs found in many donors.

A multiplex PCR was run with 60 Vbeta primers and 13 Jbeta primers. Using immunoSEQ multiplex PCR, the repertoire was profiled, and TCRdb retains in-frame clones only, with some absent. Of 90,000 to 130,000 clones listed, approximately 80% are singletons. Sequencing was done on a sample of PBMCs. The gene calls are TRBV10-3 and TRBJ2-6; D not certain. This clonotype was sampled from a man between 25 and 39 years old in good health and CMV-seropositive. The CDR3 bases are TGTGCCATCAGTCAAAGACATACTTCTGGGGCCAACGTCCTGACTTTC. Residues: CAISQRHTSGANVLTF.